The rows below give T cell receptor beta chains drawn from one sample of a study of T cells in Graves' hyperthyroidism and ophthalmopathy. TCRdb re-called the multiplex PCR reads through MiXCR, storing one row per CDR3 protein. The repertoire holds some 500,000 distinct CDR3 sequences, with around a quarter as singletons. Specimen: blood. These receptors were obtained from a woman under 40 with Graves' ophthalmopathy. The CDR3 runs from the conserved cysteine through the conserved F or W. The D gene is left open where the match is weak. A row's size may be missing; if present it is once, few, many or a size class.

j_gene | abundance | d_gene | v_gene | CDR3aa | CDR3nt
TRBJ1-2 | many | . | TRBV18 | CASSNSYGYTF | TGTGCCAGCTCAAATTCCTATGGCTACACCTTC
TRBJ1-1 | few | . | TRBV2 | CASSGSQWTDEGTEAFF | TGTGCCAGCAGTGGGTCCCAATGGACCGATGAGGGGACTGAAGCTTTCTTT
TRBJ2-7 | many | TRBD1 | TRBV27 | CASSLSGDRGHEQYF | TGTGCCAGCAGTTTATCCGGGGACAGGGGACACGAGCAGTACTTC
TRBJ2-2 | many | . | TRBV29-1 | CSGGGGTGELFF | TGCAGCGGAGGAGGTGGCACCGGGGAGCTGTTTTTT
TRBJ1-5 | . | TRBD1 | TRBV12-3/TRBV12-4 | CASRTGTGVNQPQHF | TGTGCCAGCAGAACCGGGACAGGGGTCAATCAGCCCCAGCATTTT
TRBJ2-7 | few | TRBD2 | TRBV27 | CASSLGGLAGYEQYF | TGTGCCAGCAGTTTGGGAGGCCTAGCGGGGTACGAGCAGTACTTC
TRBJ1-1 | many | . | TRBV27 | CASSSGHRVTEAFF | TGTGCCAGCTCCTCGGGACATCGGGTCACTGAAGCTTTCTTT
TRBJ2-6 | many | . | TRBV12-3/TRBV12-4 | CASSPDSFSGANVLTF | TGTGCCAGCAGCCCCGACAGTTTCTCTGGGGCCAACGTCCTGACTTTC
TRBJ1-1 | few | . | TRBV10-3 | CATKEDQGKNTEAFF | TGTGCCACCAAAGAGGACCAGGGGAAGAACACTGAAGCTTTCTTT
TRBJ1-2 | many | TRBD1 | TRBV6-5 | CASRPGQMDYGYTF | TGTGCCAGCAGACCGGGACAGATGGACTATGGCTACACCTTC
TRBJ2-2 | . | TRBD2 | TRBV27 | CASSLQTSANTGELFF | TGTGCCAGCAGTTTACAGACTAGCGCGAACACCGGGGAGCTGTTTTTT
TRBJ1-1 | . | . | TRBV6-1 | CAVRGWDTEAFF | TGTGCCGTGCGGGGGTGGGACACTGAAGCTTTCTTT
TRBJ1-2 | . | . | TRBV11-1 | CASSPVGNYGYTF | TGTGCCAGCAGCCCCGTGGGTAACTATGGCTACACCTTC
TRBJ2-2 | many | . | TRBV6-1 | CASSEAGRETGELFF | TGTGCCAGCAGTGAAGCTGGCAGGGAAACCGGGGAGCTGTTTTTT
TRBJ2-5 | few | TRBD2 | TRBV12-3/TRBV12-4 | CASSSPGLVETQYF | TGTGCCAGCAGTTCCCCGGGACTAGTTGAGACCCAGTACTTC
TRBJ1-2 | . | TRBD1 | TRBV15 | CATSRDRRQGDYGYTF | TGTGCCACCAGCAGAGATCGGCGACAGGGCGACTATGGCTACACCTTC
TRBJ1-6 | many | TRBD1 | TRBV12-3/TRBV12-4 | CASCQGGNSPLHF | TGTGCCAGCTGTCAGGGGGGTAATTCACCCCTCCACTTT
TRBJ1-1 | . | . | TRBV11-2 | CASRLEDRLNTEAFF | TGTGCCAGCAGGTTAGAGGACAGACTGAACACTGAAGCTTTCTTT
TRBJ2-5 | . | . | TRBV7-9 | CASSLVRGGRETQYF | TGTGCCAGCAGCTTGGTCAGAGGGGGACGGGAGACCCAGTACTTC
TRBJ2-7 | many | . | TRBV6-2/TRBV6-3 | CASSRGTGTYYEQYF | TGTGCCAGCAGTCGTGGGACTGGGACCTATTACGAGCAGTACTTC
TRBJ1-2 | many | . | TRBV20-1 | CSASSQGRNGYTF | TGCAGTGCTAGCTCTCAGGGTAGGAATGGCTACACCTTC
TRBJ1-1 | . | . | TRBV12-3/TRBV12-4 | CASTARTEANTEAFF | TGTGCCAGCACTGCCCGGACAGAAGCGAACACTGAAGCTTTCTTT
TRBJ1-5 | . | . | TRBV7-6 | CASSPSVDQPQHF | TGTGCCAGCAGCCCTTCCGTTGATCAGCCCCAGCATTTT